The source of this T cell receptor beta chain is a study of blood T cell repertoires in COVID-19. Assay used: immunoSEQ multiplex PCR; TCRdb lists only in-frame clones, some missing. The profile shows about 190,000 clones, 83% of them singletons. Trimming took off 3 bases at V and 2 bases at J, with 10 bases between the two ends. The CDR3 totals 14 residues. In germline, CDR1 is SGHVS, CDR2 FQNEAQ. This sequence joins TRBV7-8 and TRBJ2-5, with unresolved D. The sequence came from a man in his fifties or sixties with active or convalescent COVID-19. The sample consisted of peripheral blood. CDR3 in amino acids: CASSFPAVQETQYF. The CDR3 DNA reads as TGTGCCAGCAGCTTTCCGGCGGTACAAGAGACCCAGTACTTC.